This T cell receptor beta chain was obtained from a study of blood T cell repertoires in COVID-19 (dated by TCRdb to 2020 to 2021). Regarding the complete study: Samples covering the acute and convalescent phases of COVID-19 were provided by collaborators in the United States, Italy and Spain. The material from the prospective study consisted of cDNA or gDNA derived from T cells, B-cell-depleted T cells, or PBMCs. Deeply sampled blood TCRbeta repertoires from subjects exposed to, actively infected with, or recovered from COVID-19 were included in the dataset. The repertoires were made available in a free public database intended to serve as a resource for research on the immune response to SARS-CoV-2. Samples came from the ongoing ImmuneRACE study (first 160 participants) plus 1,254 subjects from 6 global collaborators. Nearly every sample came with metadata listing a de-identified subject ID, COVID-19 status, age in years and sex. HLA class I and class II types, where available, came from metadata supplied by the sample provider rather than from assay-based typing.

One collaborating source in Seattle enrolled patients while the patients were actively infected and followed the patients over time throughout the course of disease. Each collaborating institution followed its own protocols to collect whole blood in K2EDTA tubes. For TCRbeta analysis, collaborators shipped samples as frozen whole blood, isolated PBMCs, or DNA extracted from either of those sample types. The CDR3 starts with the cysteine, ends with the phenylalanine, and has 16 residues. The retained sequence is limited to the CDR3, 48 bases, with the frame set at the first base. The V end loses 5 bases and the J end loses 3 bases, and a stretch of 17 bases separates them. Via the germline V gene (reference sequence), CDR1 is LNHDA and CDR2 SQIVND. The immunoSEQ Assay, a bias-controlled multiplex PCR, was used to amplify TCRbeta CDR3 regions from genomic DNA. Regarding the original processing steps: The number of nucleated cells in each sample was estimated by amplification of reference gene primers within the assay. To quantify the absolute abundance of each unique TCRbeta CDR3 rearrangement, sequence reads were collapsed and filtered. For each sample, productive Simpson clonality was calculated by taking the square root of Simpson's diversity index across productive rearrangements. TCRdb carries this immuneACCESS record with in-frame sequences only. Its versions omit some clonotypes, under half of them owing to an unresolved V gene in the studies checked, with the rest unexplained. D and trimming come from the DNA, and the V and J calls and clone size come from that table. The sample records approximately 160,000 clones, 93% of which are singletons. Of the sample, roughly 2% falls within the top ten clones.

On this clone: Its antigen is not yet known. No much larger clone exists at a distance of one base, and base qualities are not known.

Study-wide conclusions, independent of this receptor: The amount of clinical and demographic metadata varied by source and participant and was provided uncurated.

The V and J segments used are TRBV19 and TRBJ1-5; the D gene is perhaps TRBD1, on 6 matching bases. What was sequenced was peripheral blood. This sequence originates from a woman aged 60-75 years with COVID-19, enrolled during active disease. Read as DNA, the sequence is TGTGCCAGTAGTGTTTACACAGGGCCACTCAATCAGCCCCAGCATTTT. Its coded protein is CASSVYTGPLNQPQHF.